The next 15 T cell receptor beta chains were all read from a single sample in a study of T-cell memory formation after mild COVID-19. TCRdb used MiXCR to reprocess the 5' RACE reads, holding one entry per CDR3 protein. The repertoire holds about 320,000 distinct CDR3 sequences, 13% to 15% seen once, with under 25% in the top ten. The sequencing sample was made of PBMCs or a T cell subset sorted from them (not recorded which). The origin of the receptors is a man aged 18 to 30 who had mild COVID-19 (a few samples of this study predate the infection). Cell type and time point are not known.

V gene TRBV12-3 or TRBV12-4 combines with J gene TRBJ2-3; 7 positions agree with TRBD1. This CDR3 spans 13 amino acids. V was clipped by 7 bases and J by 3 bases; unmatched bases: 4. CDR3 protein: CASTRRGTDTQYF. CDR3 DNA: TGTGCCAGCACGCGCAGGGGGACAGATACGCAGTATTTT.

This clonotype was seen a few times. The V gene is TRBV20-1, the J gene TRBJ2-2; tentative D call: TRBD1 (7 bases). The germline V gene encodes CDR1 DFQATT and CDR2 SNEGSKA (reference sequence). Deletions cut 0 bases from V and 6 bases from J, with 14 bases between. The CDR3 contains 15 residues. The CDR3 nucleotides read TGCAGTGCTAGAGATCGGAGGGGGCAGGCCGGGGAGCTGTTTTTT. This codes for CSARDRRGQAGELFF.

This clonotype was seen more than once but under ten times. V gene TRBV18 combines with J gene TRBJ2-7; 10 bases are a match to TRBD1. Germline V CDR1 and CDR2: KGHSH, LQKENI. The CDR3 is made up of 14 amino acids. The DNA for the CDR3 is TGTGTCAGCTCCTCCGGGACAGGGGAGTACGAGCAGTACGTC. Encoded protein: CVSSSGTGEYEQYV.

This clonotype has just a few counts. The junction does not match germline at one end; this may be a read error. The CDR3 DNA sequence: TGTGCCAGCTCCTGGACTAGCGGGGTATCTACCCGGTACTTC. It is translated as CASSWTSGVSTRYF. The chain uses TRBV6-1 and TRBJ2-5, with TRBD2 identical over 12 bases. CDR1 is MNHNS and CDR2 is SASEGT in the germline V gene. This CDR3 has 14 amino acids.

Details on this clonotype: One base away lies a much larger clone, so this may be a sequencing read error. This chain links TRBV4-3 with TRBJ2-7; 9 bases are a match to TRBD2. The CDR3 runs to 14 residues. Germline values: CDR1 LGHNA, CDR2 YSLEER. The DNA for the CDR3 is TGCGCCAGCAGCCCCAGCGGGGGGTACTACGAGCAGTGCTTC. Encoded protein: CASSPSGGYYEQCF.

In this sample, this clonotype turned up a few times. The rearrangement uses TRBV6-5 and TRBJ2-2; 7 nucleotides align to TRBD2. Trimming cost V 2 bases and J 7 bases; bases outside gene matches: 13. There are 17 residues in the CDR3. Germline CDR1 MNHEY, CDR2 SVGAGI. The CDR3 spells CASSYRRRRGVVGELFF. The DNA for the CDR3 is TGTGCCAGCAGTTACCGCCGAAGACGGGGGGTTGTCGGGGAGCTGTTTTTT.

This clonotype has a handful of counts. The chain uses TRBV28 and TRBJ2-3; 9 bases are shared with TRBD2. CDR3 length: 16 residues. The germline V gene has CDR1 MDHEN and CDR2 SYDVKM. Trimming took 3 bases from V and 1 from J; bases not matched to a gene: 5. The CDR3 DNA reads as TGTGCCAGCAGTTTTGGGACTAGCTTGGGCACAGATACGCAGTATTTT. Protein: CASSFGTSLGTDTQYF.

The J gene is TRBJ2-3, the V gene TRBV20-1; D may be TRBD2 (5 bases). CDR1 DFQATT and CDR2 SNEGSKA come from the germline V gene (reference sequence). The V gene lost 4 bases and the J gene lost 5 bases, with 16 bases spanning the gap. The CDR3 is 14 amino acids. CDR3 region: CSATSTSRGDTQYF. The CDR3, as DNA: TGCAGTGCTACCTCGACCAGCCGGGGAGATACGCAGTATTTT.

This clonotype was counted between two and nine times. Here the CDR3 reads CASSLGQGNGEQFF. DNA of the CDR3: TGCGCCAGCAGCCTTGGACAGGGGAACGGGGAGCAGTTCTTC. V usage is TRBV4-1 and J usage is TRBJ2-1; 9 nucleotides match TRBD1. The length of the CDR3 is 14 residues. The germline CDR1 and CDR2 sequences are MGHRA and YSYEKL. Trimming at V came to 4 bases and at J to 10 bases, leaving 8 bases not matched to a gene.

V usage is TRBV4-3 and J usage is TRBJ2-1; TRBD2 matches 10 bases. With V trimmed by 3 bases and J by 0 bases, 2 bases remained unmatched. This CDR3 region has 16 residues. From germline, CDR1 is LGHNA and CDR2 YSLEER. This CDR3 reads CASSQASGGSYNEQFF. In DNA, the CDR3 is TGCGCCAGCAGCCAGGCTAGCGGGGGCTCCTACAATGAGCAGTTCTTC.

The J gene is TRBJ1-2, the V gene TRBV7-2; 8 positions agree with TRBD1. This CDR3 region has 14 residues. V lost 2 bases to trimming and J lost 4 bases; unmatched junction nucleotides: 3. Germline CDR1 SGHTA, CDR2 FQGNSA. Written as DNA, the CDR3 is TGTGCCAGCAGCTTAACAGGGGGTCTCTATGGCTACACCTTC. Translation: CASSLTGGLYGYTF.

The chain combines TRBV7-9 with TRBJ2-3; no definite D call. Germline V lookup: CDR1 SEHNR, CDR2 FQNEAQ (reference sequence). The CDR3 loop spans 17 amino acids. The V gene lost 7 bases and the J gene lost 3 bases, with 23 bases spanning the gap. The DNA for the CDR3 is TGTGCCAGCACCGGATCCCTAATCCGCGCCCCTACAGATACGCAGTATTTT. Translating gives CASTGSLIRAPTDTQYF.

This clonotype has a handful of counts. The chain joins TRBV7-2 to TRBJ1-5; D is perhaps TRBD1 (5 bases). Per germline, CDR1 SGHTA and CDR2 FQGNSA. The V end lost 1 base, the J end lost 4 bases, and 14 bases lay between the germline ends. There are 16 residues in the CDR3. The CDR3 DNA reads as TGTGCCAGCAGCTTAGGTGGTAGGGCAGGGAATCAGCCCCAGCATTTT. This translates into CASSLGGRAGNQPQHF.

There are a few counts of this clonotype. The chain joins TRBV3-1 to TRBJ1-1; a weak D match, TRBD1 (5 bases). The V end lost 1 base, the J end lost 7 bases, and 13 bases lay between the germline ends. The CDR3 is 14 residues long. The germline gives CDR1 LGHDT, CDR2 YNNKEL (reference sequence). The CDR3 coding sequence is TGTGCCAGCAGCCAAGTCGGGGCAGGGAATGAAGCTTTCTTT. Protein: CASSQVGAGNEAFF. Full variable domain (missing parts from reference TRBV3-1 and TRBJ1-1): DTAVSQTPKYLVTQMGNDKSIKCEQNLGHDTMYWYKQDSKKFLKIMFSYNNKELIINETVPNRFSPKSPDKAHLNLHINSLELGDSAVYFCASSQVGAGNEAFFGQGTRLTVV.

This chain joins TRBV20-1 and TRBJ1-2, with a tentative D call TRBD1 (5 bases). Germline V gene sequence: CDR1 DFQATT, CDR2 SNEGSKA (reference sequence). V lost 2 bases and J 8 bases, leaving 12 bases between the germline ends. CDR3 length equals 12 residues. DNA for the CDR3: TGCAGTGCTAGACGGGGCGGGGAGGGCTACACCTTC. It codes for CSARRGGEGYTF.